This T cell receptor (beta chain) was obtained from a study of CD8+ T cells in alopecia areata. Across the whole study: Among treated patients, oral tofacitinib was administered at 5 to 10 mg twice daily.

RNA extraction was followed by reverse transcription into cDNA, which acted as the sequencing template. Repertoires were generated with immunoSEQ multiplex PCR, while TCRdb's copy carries only in-frame clones and drops some. Among around 140,000 clones listed, 40% to 55% were seen once. Germline assignment: CDR1 MNHEY and CDR2 SMNVEV (reference sequence). The germline V and J ends were trimmed by 3 bases and 8 bases, with 9 bases remaining between them. This CDR3 has 12 amino acids. V gene TRBV27 combines with J gene TRBJ2-3, with D hard to call. The sequencing here drew on CD4+ T cells sorted from blood, taken at week 0. The sequence was obtained from a human donor with alopecia areata. The DNA for the CDR3 is TGTGCCAGCAGTTTGATAGGCACTACGCAGTATTTT. Translating gives CASSLIGTTQYF.